This record concerns one T cell receptor beta chain sequence. Its antigen is still unknown. Base qualities are missing; no much larger clone stands one base away. The sample belongs to a study of T cell responses to AZD1222 COVID-19 vaccine (dated by TCRdb to 2020 to 2022). As for the study more broadly: AZD1222 recipients with second doses at about 4 weeks or about 12 weeks were pooled, because spike-specific TCR depth and breadth did not differ between schedules. TCR sequencing was performed for 230 to 250 trial participants, of whom 200 to 220 were given two doses of AZD1222 and roughly 25 were given two doses of MenACWY control vaccine. Trial participants were enrolled by age into 18-55, 56-69 and 70-plus year subgroups, with about 150, 27 and 61 TCR-sequenced participants respectively. The investigation overall reported the following: Spike-specific TCR breadth and depth rose significantly after two AZD1222 doses compared with day 0 and with MenACWY recipients. In the small 56-69-year group, the increase in depth fell short of significance, most likely because of low power. CD4 TCRs associated with the vaccine covered the entire spike protein, and the dominant responses were in regions 160-218 and 743-854. Reportedly, almost half of the unique spike-specific TCRs recognized epitopes lying outside the regions that are mutated in the B.1.351 and B.1.1.7 variants. Conclusions about previously exposed vaccinees are limited, since just six or seven AZD1222 recipients were seropositive for SARS-CoV-2 at baseline. Because no day 14 peak-response samples were available, the repertoires could be characterized only after the peak T cell response. Participants were mostly white British, with more females than males. The authors suggested clonal diversity may have been underestimated.

Explained via the paper, the time point label denotes: baseline before first vaccination. Vaccinee samples were obtained from the UK trials COV001 and COV002, which included a single-blind randomized controlled phase 2/3 trial of AZD1222 (ChAdOx1 nCoV-19) in healthy adults. For TCRbeta chain sequencing, PBMC samples from trial participants were taken at day 0 and at day 28 after the second dose. The CDR3 regions of human TCRbeta chains were analyzed by immunosequencing. The study's own analysis went as follows. TCRs in the repertoires were matched against a reference library of SARS-CoV-2-specific TCRs that had been generated with the MIRA antigen-specificity platform. Breadth was defined as the fraction of unique TCRs that were SARS-CoV-2-associated. Depth was defined as the fraction of total T cells that were SARS-CoV-2-associated. Each spike-specific TCR was assigned to its reactive spike region and to a CD4 or CD8 class using the MIRA data. Log10-transformed breadth and depth values were compared by one-way ANOVA with Sidak's multiple comparisons tests. The clones in this table, taken by TCRdb from immuneACCESS, are in-frame only. Not every clone is retained; where verified, under half of the shortfall comes from an unresolved V gene, and the cause of the rest is unknown. V, J and clone size reflect that table, while D and trimming were determined from the DNA. A total of 120,000 to 150,000 clones appear in this sample, under 95% of them only once. In total, the top ten clones hold 4% to 6% of the sample.

This specimen consisted of peripheral blood, obtained on day 0 of AZD1222 vaccination. This receptor was taken from an adult in good health.

This receptor has the CDR3 CASGTGNHPEQFF. The DNA sequence follows: TGTGCCAGCGGGACAGGGAATCACCCTGAGCAGTTCTTC. The sequence joins TRBV5-5 to TRBJ2-1, and 9 junction bases match TRBD1. Its CDR3 holds 13 amino acids, cysteine through phenylalanine. Only the CDR3 region is kept as DNA, spanning 39 bases read in frame from base 1. V is pruned by 7 bases and J by 9 bases, leaving 8 bases of the junction without a gene match. The germline V gene (reference sequence) supplies CDR1 SGHKS and CDR2 YYEKEE.